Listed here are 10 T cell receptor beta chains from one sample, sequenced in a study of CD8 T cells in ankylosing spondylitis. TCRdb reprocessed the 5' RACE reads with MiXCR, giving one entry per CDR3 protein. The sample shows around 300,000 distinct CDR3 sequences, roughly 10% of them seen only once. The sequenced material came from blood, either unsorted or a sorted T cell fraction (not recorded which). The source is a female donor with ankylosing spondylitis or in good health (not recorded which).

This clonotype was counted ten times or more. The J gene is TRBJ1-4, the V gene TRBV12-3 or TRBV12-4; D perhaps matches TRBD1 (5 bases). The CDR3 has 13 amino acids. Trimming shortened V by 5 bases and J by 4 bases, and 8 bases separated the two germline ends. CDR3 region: CASSRQFNEKLFF. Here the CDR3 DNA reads TGTGCCAGCAGTAGACAGTTTAATGAAAAACTGTTTTTT.

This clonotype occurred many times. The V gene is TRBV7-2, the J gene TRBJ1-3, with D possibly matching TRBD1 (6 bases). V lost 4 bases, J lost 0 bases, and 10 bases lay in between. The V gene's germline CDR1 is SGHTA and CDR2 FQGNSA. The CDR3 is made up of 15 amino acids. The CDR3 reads CASSSFRGSGNTIYF. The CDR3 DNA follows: TGTGCCAGCAGCTCCTTCAGGGGCTCTGGAAACACCATATATTTT.

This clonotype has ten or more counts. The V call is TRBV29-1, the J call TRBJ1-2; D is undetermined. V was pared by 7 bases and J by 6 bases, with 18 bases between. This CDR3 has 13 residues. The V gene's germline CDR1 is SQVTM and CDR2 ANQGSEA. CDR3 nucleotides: TGCAGCGCCACCCTCTCATCCCGGAATGGCTACACCTTC. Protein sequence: CSATLSSRNGYTF. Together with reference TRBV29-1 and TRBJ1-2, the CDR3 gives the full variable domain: SAVISQKPSRDICQRGTSLTIQCQVDSQVTMMFWYRQQPGQSLTLIATANQGSEATYESGFVIDKFPISRPNLTFSTLTVSNMSPEDSSIYLCSATLSSRNGYTFGSGTRLTVV.

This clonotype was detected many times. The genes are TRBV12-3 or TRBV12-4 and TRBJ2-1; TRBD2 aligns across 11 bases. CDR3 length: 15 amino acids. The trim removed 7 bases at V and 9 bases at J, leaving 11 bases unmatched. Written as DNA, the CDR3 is TGTGCCAGCAACCCTAGCGGGGGGTCTAAGGGTGAGCAGTTCTTC. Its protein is CASNPSGGSKGEQFF.

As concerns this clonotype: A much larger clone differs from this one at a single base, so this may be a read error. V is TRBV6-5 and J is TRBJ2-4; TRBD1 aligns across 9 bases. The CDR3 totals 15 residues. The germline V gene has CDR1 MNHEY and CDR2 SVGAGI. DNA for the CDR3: TGTACCAGCAGTTACAGCGGGACAGGGTCGGACATTCAGTACTTC. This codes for CTSSYSGTGSDIQYF.

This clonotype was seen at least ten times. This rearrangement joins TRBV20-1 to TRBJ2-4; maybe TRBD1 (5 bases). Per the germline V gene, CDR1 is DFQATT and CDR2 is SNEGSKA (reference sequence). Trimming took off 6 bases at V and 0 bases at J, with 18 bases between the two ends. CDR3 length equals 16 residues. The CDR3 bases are TGCAGTGCCCCCAATCGCAGGGTCATAGCCAAAAACATTCAGTACTTC. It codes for CSAPNRRVIAKNIQYF.

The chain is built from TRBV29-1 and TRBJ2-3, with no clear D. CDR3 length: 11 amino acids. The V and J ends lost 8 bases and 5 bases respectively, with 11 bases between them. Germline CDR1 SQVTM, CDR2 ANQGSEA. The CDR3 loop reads CSLTRGDTQYF. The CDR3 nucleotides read TGCAGCCTAACCCGCGGAGATACGCAGTATTTT.

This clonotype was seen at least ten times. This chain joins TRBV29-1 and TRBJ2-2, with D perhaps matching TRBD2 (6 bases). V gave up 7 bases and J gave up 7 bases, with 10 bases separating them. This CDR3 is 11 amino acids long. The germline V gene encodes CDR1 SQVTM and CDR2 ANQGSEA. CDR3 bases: TGCAGCGCTCCTAGCGACGGGGAGCTGTTTTTT. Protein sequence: CSAPSDGELFF.

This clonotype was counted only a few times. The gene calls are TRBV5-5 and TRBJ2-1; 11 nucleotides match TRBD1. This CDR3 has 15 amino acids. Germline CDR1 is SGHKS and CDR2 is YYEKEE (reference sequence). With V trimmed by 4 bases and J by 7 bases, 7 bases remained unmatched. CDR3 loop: CASSPVGQGANEQFF. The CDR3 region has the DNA TGTGCCAGCAGCCCAGTTGGACAGGGGGCGAATGAGCAGTTCTTC. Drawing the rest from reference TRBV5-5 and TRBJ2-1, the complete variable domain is DAGVTQSPTHLIKTRGQQVTLRCSPISGHKSVSWYQQVLGQGPQFIFQYYEKEERGRGNFPDRFSARQFPNYSSELNVNALLLGDSALYLCASSPVGQGANEQFFGPGTRLTVL.

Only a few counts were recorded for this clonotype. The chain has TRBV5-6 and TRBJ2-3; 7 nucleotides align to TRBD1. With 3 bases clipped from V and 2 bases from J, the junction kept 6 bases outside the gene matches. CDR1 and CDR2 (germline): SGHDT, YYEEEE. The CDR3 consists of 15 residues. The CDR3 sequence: CASSSPGQDTDTQYF. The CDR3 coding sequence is TGTGCCAGCAGCTCCCCCGGACAGGACACAGATACGCAGTATTTT.